This T cell receptor (beta chain) derives from a study of T-cell reconstitution after alpha-beta-depleted transplantation in children. Unique molecular identifiers tagged the TCRbeta library. MiXCR was run by TCRdb on the PCR reads, yielding one entry per CDR3 protein. The table has about 170,000 distinct CDR3 sequences, around 10% seen once. Trimming pared 5 bases from V and 6 bases from J, leaving 19 bases between. The V gene's germline CDR1 is SGHVS and CDR2 FQNEAQ. The CDR3 sequence is 16 residues long. This clonotype was picked up many times. What it binds is not known. Findings of the study overall: Alpha-beta T cells present about two months after transplant were reported to originate from several hundred expanded graft clones.

The gene calls are TRBV7-8 and TRBJ2-2; D remains ambiguous. The clonotype comes from a boy aged 2 to 10 with acute myeloid leukemia, due to receive a stem cell transplant. Sample: PBMCs, taken before TCRalphabeta/CD19-depleted stem cell transplant. CDR3 bases: TGTGCCAGCAGCCCGGGTGTTAAGCCTACCGCCGGGGAGCTGTTTTTT. Translation: CASSPGVKPTAGELFF. The complete variable domain, with remaining parts taken from reference TRBV7-8 and TRBJ2-2, reads GAGVSQSPRYKVAKRGQDVALRCDPISGHVSLFWYQQALGQGPEFLTYFQNEAQLDKSGLPSDRFFAERPEGSVSTLKIQRTQQEDSAVYLCASSPGVKPTAGELFFGEGSRLTVL.